This entry features one TCR beta chain sequence. One junction end disagrees with the germline gene, perhaps due to a read error. Germline values: CDR1 SGHDN, CDR2 FVKESK. CDR3 length: 13 amino acids. The sample originates from a study of regulatory T cells in long-lasting Graves disease. Time point meaning: newly diagnosed GD, antithyroid drugs for less than 3 months. Following extraction of RNA from PBMCs, that RNA was used to make the TCR library. Sequencing libraries for TCR beta were prepared with iRepertoire HTBI primers and Arm-PCR of CDR3 regions. TCRdb used MiXCR to reprocess the multiplex PCR reads, holding one entry per CDR3 protein. The sample records some 450,000 distinct CDR3 sequences, less than 20% being singletons. These data are also associated with another study on T cells in Graves' hyperthyroidism and ophthalmopathy. That publication notes: Most thyroid clonotypes that were expanded above 0.001 also turned up in blood.

The chain couples TRBV14 to TRBJ2-2; no reliable D call. This sequence originates from a woman in her thirties with Graves disease. This specimen was peripheral blood mononuclear cells (PBMCs), taken at new diagnosis, from a patient treated with antithyroid drugs. The CDR3 sequence is CASSPTNSGELFF. DNA of the CDR3: TGTGCCAGCAGTCCAACAAATTCCGGAGAGCTGTTTTTT.